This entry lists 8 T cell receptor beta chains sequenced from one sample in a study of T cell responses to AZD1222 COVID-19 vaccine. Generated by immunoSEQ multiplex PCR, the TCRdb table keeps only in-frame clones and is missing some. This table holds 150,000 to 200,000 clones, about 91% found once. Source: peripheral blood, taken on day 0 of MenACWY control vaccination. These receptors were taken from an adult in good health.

CDR3 protein: CAWSPLGQGQSYGYTF. In DNA, the CDR3 is TGTGCCTGGAGTCCCTTAGGACAGGGCCAGAGCTATGGCTACACCTTC. The J gene is TRBJ1-2, the V gene TRBV30, with 8 bases fitting TRBD1. The CDR3 totals 16 residues. The ends lost 2 bases at V and 4 bases at J; junction bases unmatched: 12. CDR1 GTSNPN and CDR2 SVGIG come from the germline V gene (reference sequence).

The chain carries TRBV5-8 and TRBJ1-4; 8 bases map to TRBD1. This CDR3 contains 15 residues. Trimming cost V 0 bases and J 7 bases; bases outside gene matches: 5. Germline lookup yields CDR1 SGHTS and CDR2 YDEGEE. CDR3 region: CASSLAETGAEKLFF. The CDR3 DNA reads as TGTGCCAGCAGCTTGGCCGAGACAGGGGCTGAAAAACTGTTTTTT.

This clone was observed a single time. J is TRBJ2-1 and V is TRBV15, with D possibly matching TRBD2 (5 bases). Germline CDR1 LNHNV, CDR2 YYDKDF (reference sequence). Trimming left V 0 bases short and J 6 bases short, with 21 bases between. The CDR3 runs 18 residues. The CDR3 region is CATSRDRPGTTTGNEQFF. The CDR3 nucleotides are TGTGCCACCAGCAGAGATCGACCGGGAACCACTACTGGCAATGAGCAGTTCTTC. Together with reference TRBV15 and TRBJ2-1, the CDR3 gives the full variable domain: DAMVIQNPRYQVTQFGKPVTLSCSQTLNHNVMYWYQQKSSQAPKLLFHYYDKDFNNEADTPDNFQSRRPNTSFCFLDIRSPGLGDTAMYLCATSRDRPGTTTGNEQFFGPGTRLTVL.

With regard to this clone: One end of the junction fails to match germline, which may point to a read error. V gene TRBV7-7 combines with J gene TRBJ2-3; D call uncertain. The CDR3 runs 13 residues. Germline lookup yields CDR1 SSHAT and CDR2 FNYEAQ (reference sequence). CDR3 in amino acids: CASSPRPTDTQYF. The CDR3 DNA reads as TGTGCTAGCAGCCCGCGACCCACAGATACGCAGTATTTT.

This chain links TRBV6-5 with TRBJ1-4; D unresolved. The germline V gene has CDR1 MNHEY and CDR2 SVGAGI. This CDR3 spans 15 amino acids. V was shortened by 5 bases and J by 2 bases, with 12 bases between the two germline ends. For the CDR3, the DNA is TGTGCCAGCAGTATTGACCCTCCGACTAATGAAAAACTGTTTTTT. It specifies CASSIDPPTNEKLFF.

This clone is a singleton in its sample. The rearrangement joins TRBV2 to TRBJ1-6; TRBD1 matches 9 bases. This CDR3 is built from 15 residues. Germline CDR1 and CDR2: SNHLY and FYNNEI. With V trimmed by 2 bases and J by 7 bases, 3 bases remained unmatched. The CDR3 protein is CASSEIGQGNSPLHF. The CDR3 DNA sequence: TGTGCCAGCAGTGAAATAGGACAGGGGAATTCACCCCTCCACTTT.

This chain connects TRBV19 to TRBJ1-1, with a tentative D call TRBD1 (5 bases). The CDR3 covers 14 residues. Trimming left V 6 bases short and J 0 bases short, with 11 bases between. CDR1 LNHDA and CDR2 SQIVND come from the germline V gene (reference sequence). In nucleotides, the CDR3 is TGTGCCAGTAGCGACAGCTTACTGAACACTGAAGCTTTCTTT. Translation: CASSDSLLNTEAFF.

The CDR3 loop reads CAWSPELAWTYEQYF. CDR3 nucleotide sequence: TGTGCCTGGAGTCCAGAACTAGCCTGGACCTACGAGCAGTACTTC. V and J are TRBV30 and TRBJ2-7; D perhaps matches TRBD2 (6 bases). From germline, CDR1 is GTSNPN and CDR2 SVGIG (reference sequence). The CDR3 is made up of 15 amino acids. V was cut by 2 bases and J by 2 bases, with 16 bases left in between.